This TCR beta chain was recovered during a study of blood T cell repertoires in COVID-19. The wider study: Italy, Spain and the United States were the sources of the convalescent and acute COVID-19 samples.

In the authors' workflow: Amplifying reference gene primers gave estimates of nucleated cell counts. Libraries were prepared by immunoSEQ multiplex PCR; TCRdb keeps only in-frame clonotypes and omits some of them. V and J calls and clone size are copied from that table; D and trimming were computed from the DNA. The table lists around 99,000 clones, around 89% of them singletons. V lost 8 bases to trimming and J lost 6 bases; unmatched junction nucleotides: 4. There are 13 residues in the CDR3. Per the germline V gene, CDR1 is KGHDR and CDR2 is SFDVKD. The chain combines TRBV24-1 with TRBJ2-2, with 8 nucleotides matching TRBD1. This receptor was obtained from a man aged 40-49 years with active or convalescent COVID-19. Sequenced: peripheral blood. CDR3 in DNA: TGTGCCACCACGAGGGGACAGGCCGGGGAGCTGTTTTTT. Protein product: CATTRGQAGELFF.